What follows are 16 T cell receptor beta chains derived from one specimen sequenced in a study of blood T cell repertoires in COVID-19. Clones were sequenced by immunoSEQ multiplex PCR, and TCRdb holds only the in-frame ones, with some missing. Of more than 200,000 clones listed, about 86% are singletons. The sequenced material came from peripheral blood. All receptors come from a man older than 75 with acute or convalescent COVID-19.

V and J are TRBV12-3 or TRBV12-4 and TRBJ2-5; no firm D call. This CDR3 comprises 11 residues. V dropped 5 bases and J dropped 9 bases, with 10 bases sitting between them. CDR3: CASSLQTAQYF. DNA for the CDR3: TGTGCCAGCAGTCTTCAAACGGCCCAGTACTTC.

V gene TRBV28 combines with J gene TRBJ2-7, with 9 positions matching TRBD1. Germline V gene lookup returns CDR1 MDHEN and CDR2 SYDVKM. V trimming: 6 bases; J trimming: 2 bases; junction bases outside the gene matches: 5. There are 14 residues in the CDR3. For the CDR3, the DNA is TGTGCCAGCAGACGGACAGGGGTGACCTACGAGCAGTACTTC. Residues: CASRRTGVTYEQYF.

This chain connects TRBV5-1 to TRBJ1-3; 9 nucleotides match TRBD1. V gave up 2 bases and J gave up 1 base; unmatched junction bases: 7. Germline assignment: CDR1 SGHRS and CDR2 YFSETQ. CDR3 size: 17 residues. CDR3 protein: CASSLTGTGLSGNTIYF. CDR3 coding DNA: TGCGCCAGCAGCTTAACCGGGACAGGGCTATCTGGAAACACCATATATTTT.

Comment on this clone: Other DNA sequences in the same sample also yield this CDR3. The chain combines TRBV30 with TRBJ1-6; D is unresolved. V dropped 0 bases and J dropped 9 bases, with 9 bases sitting between them. The germline V gene encodes CDR1 GTSNPN and CDR2 SVGIG (reference sequence). The CDR3 totals 13 residues. CDR3 sequence reads: CAWSVAGGSPLHF. The CDR3 DNA is TGTGCCTGGAGTGTAGCGGGTGGTTCACCCCTCCACTTT. The full variable domain, its missing parts supplied by reference TRBV30 and TRBJ1-6, is SQTIHQWPATLVQPVGSPLSLECTVEGTSNPNLYWYRQAAGRGLQLLFYSVGIGQISSEVPQNLSASRPQDRQFILSSKKLLLSDSGFYLCAWSVAGGSPLHFGNGTRLTVT.

This clone has more than one count but fewer than ten. The V call is TRBV19, the J call TRBJ1-2; TRBD1 is a possible D gene (6 bases). Germline V gene data show CDR1 as LNHDA and CDR2 as SQIVND (reference sequence). V lost 8 bases, J lost 5 bases, and 18 bases lay in between. This CDR3 spans 14 amino acids. The CDR3 loop is CASLPGGRAYGYTF. In DNA form, the CDR3 reads TGTGCCAGTCTACCGGGGGGGCGAGCGTATGGCTACACCTTC. The whole variable domain, filled in from reference TRBV19 and TRBJ1-2, reads DGGITQSPKYLFRKEGQNVTLSCEQNLNHDAMYWYRQDPGQGLRLIYYSQIVNDFQKGDIAEGYSVSREKKESFPLTVTSAQKNPTAFYLCASLPGGRAYGYTFGSGTRLTVV.

J is TRBJ1-2 and V is TRBV5-4, with 12 bases identical to TRBD1. Trimming removed 4 bases from V and 4 bases from J; junction bases left unmatched: 8. The CDR3 spans 16 residues. Germline V gene sequence: CDR1 SGHNT, CDR2 YYREEE (reference sequence). CDR3 DNA sequence: TGTGCCAGCAGCCCCGGGGACAGGGGGCGGGCCTATGGCTACACCTTC. It translates to CASSPGDRGRAYGYTF.

This clone turned up a few times. The rearrangement joins TRBV19 to TRBJ1-5, with TRBD1 identical over 9 bases. The J segment lost 0 bases and the V segment lost 5 bases, leaving 8 bases of the junction unmatched. The CDR3 length is 17 residues. Germline-derived CDR1 and CDR2 are LNHDA and SQIVND (reference sequence). The DNA of the CDR3 is TGTGCCAGTAGTTCCCGGGACAGGGCGTATAGCAATCAGCCCCAGCATTTT. Its protein product is CASSSRDRAYSNQPQHF.

The count of this clone is one. The gene calls are TRBV3-1 (or the pseudogene TRBV3-2) and TRBJ2-1; TRBD2 agrees at 16 bases. After removal of 3 bases from V and 8 bases from J, the junction contained 7 bases not matched to a gene. Per the germline V gene, CDR1 is LGHDT and CDR2 is YNNKEL (reference sequence). This CDR3 region has 17 residues. CDR3 protein: CASSQGLAGGQSDEQFF. In DNA, the CDR3 is TGTGCCAGCAGCCAGGGACTAGCGGGGGGGCAAAGCGATGAGCAGTTCTTC.

The chain carries TRBV6-5 and TRBJ2-7; TRBD1 aligns across 7 bases. There are 15 residues in the CDR3. From germline, CDR1 is MNHEY and CDR2 SVGAGI. With 4 bases clipped from V and 4 bases from J, the junction kept 10 bases outside the gene matches. Written as DNA, the CDR3 is TGTGCCAGCAGTTCGGACCTACAGGGGCGGTACGAGCAGTACTTC. Its protein product is CASSSDLQGRYEQYF.

Here the CDR3 DNA reads TGCGCCAGCAGTGAGTTGCCGGGGGGGCGAACAGATACGCAGTATTTT. It codes for CASSELPGGRTDTQYF. The chain couples TRBV10-1 to TRBJ2-3; 8 nucleotides align to TRBD2. J was trimmed by 3 bases and V by 1 base; bases with no gene match: 6. Germline-derived CDR1 and CDR2 are WNHNN and SYGVQD (reference sequence). CDR3 length: 16 amino acids.

As for this clone: Other DNA sequences from this sample encode an identical CDR3 as well. The gene calls are TRBV5-1 and TRBJ2-4; a weak D match, TRBD1 (5 bases). V gave up 0 bases and J gave up 6 bases, with 7 bases separating them. CDR3 length: 13 amino acids. Germline CDR1 SGHRS, CDR2 YFSETQ. The CDR3 DNA is TGCGCCAGCAGCTTGGAAAGGGGAAACATTCAGTACTTC. Translation gives CASSLERGNIQYF.

The chain is built from TRBV24-1 and TRBJ2-5; D is unclear. Trimming removed 5 bases from V and 5 bases from J, with 11 bases in between. Germline CDR1 KGHDR, CDR2 SFDVKD. CDR3 length: 13 residues. Here the CDR3 reads CATSVAVEETQYF. The DNA of the CDR3 is TGTGCCACCAGTGTGGCTGTGGAGGAGACCCAGTACTTC.

The chain links TRBV28 to TRBJ1-1, with D tentatively TRBD1 (6 bases). Germline CDR1 MDHEN, CDR2 SYDVKM. The CDR3 contains 11 residues. Trimming pared 6 bases from V and 6 bases from J, leaving 8 bases between. Here the CDR3 reads CASRQGPEAFF. In DNA, the CDR3 is TGTGCCAGCAGACAGGGACCTGAAGCTTTCTTT.

CDR3 in amino acids: CASSLWTGAPEAFF. The CDR3 DNA follows: TGTGCCAGCAGTTTGTGGACAGGGGCCCCCGAAGCTTTCTTT. The chain recombines TRBV27 with TRBJ1-1, with 9 nucleotides matching TRBD1. Trimming at V came to 3 bases and at J to 8 bases, leaving 7 bases not matched to a gene. The length of the CDR3 is 14 residues. The germline CDR1 and CDR2 sequences are MNHEY and SMNVEV (reference sequence).

This rearrangement joins TRBV24-1 to TRBJ2-5; a possible D gene is TRBD1 (5 bases). V lost 0 bases and J lost 5, with 12 bases in between. Germline lookup yields CDR1 KGHDR and CDR2 SFDVKD. The CDR3 runs to 15 residues. As DNA, the CDR3 is TGTGCCACCAGTGATTTGCTAAGGGGCGCGGAGACCCAGTACTTC. It specifies CATSDLLRGAETQYF.

This chain links TRBV7-2 with TRBJ1-2; D possibly corresponds to TRBD1 (6 bases). The CDR3 is 19 amino acids. Per germline, CDR1 SGHTA and CDR2 FQGNSA. The V end was cut by 3 bases, the J end by 2 bases, with 25 bases between. The CDR3 spells CASSFSSYVFRGTNYGYTF. CDR3 nucleotide sequence: TGTGCCAGCAGCTTTTCATCTTATGTTTTTAGGGGGACAAACTATGGCTACACCTTC.